This T cell receptor beta chain was sequenced in a study of blood T cell repertoires in COVID-19. The wider study: The United States, Italy and Spain supplied acute and convalescent COVID-19 samples. T cells, B-cell-depleted T cells, or PBMCs provided the cDNA or gDNA that served as material.

Sequencing used immunoSEQ multiplex PCR; TCRdb keeps in-frame clones, though not all of them. The sample contains under 65,000 clones, about four fifths of which appear only once. The germline CDR1 and CDR2 sequences are SGHAT and FQNNGV. This CDR3 is built from 18 residues. V was trimmed by 7 bases and J by 5 bases, leaving 26 bases between them. The chain links TRBV11-2 to TRBJ2-2; D is possibly TRBD2 (7 bases). Sequenced sample: peripheral blood. The sequence derives from a woman aged 55-69 years with acute or convalescent COVID-19. CDR3 nucleotides: TGTGCCAGCACAAGGGGGGGTGCAGCAGCCCACCAAACCGGGGAGCTGTTTTTT. This encodes CASTRGGAAAHQTGELFF.